One and the same sample provided the 5 T cell receptor beta chains below, sequenced in a study of blood T cell repertoires in COVID-19. TCRdb's copy holds only in-frame clones and misses some; the assay was immunoSEQ multiplex PCR. The data contain roughly 50,000 clones, about 88% of them singletons. The sequencing sample was made of peripheral blood. These receptors were taken from a woman aged 60-70 years with active COVID-19.

The V gene is TRBV9, the J gene TRBJ1-6; 8 bases are a match to TRBD1. Per germline, CDR1 SGDLS and CDR2 YYNGEE. The CDR3 consists of 15 residues. V dropped 0 bases and J dropped 7; count of bases not matched to a gene: 3. CDR3 in DNA: TGTGCCAGCAGCGTAGGCCAGGGGGCAAATTCACCCCTCCACTTT. It is translated as CASSVGQGANSPLHF.

This chain links TRBV2 with TRBJ1-3, with D maybe TRBD1 (5 bases). This CDR3 has 13 residues. V lost 3 bases, J lost 9 bases, and 12 bases lay in between. Looked up from germline, CDR1 is SNHLY and CDR2 is FYNNEI. The CDR3 DNA is TGTGCCAGCAGTGAGGGGCCCGCAAGCACCATATATTTT. It is translated as CASSEGPASTIYF.

This chain links TRBV14 with TRBJ1-4; TRBD1 might be the D (6 bases). Germline V gene data show CDR1 as SGHDN and CDR2 as FVKESK. V was shortened by 2 bases and J by 7 bases, with 17 bases between the two germline ends. The CDR3 spans 16 residues. The CDR3 here is CASSQWIIGGSEKLFF. The CDR3 bases are TGTGCCAGCAGCCAATGGATTATAGGGGGAAGTGAAAAACTGTTTTTT.

The DNA of the CDR3 is TGCGCCAGCAGCCAATTCGAGACAGGGATCTACAATGAGCAGTTCTTC. It encodes CASSQFETGIYNEQFF. The chain employs TRBV4-1 and TRBJ2-1; 7 bases fit TRBD1. CDR1 and CDR2 (germline): MGHRA, YSYEKL. This CDR3 spans 16 amino acids. J lost 3 bases, V lost 2 bases, and 7 bases had no gene match.

The V and J genes are TRBV29-1 and TRBJ1-2; D not certain. The CDR3 covers 12 residues. Germline CDR1 reads SQVTM; CDR2 reads ANQGSEA. V lost 5 bases and J 4 bases, leaving 11 bases between the germline ends. CDR3 nucleotide sequence: TGCAGCGTTATACTAGATTTCTATGGCTACACCTTC. Its translation: CSVILDFYGYTF.